This entry lists 16 T cell receptor beta chains sequenced from one sample in a study of blood T cell repertoires in COVID-19. The table came from immunoSEQ multiplex PCR; TCRdb's copy has only in-frame clones and leaves some out. The sample shows a few hundred thousand clones, approximately 88% of them seen only once. The material sequenced was peripheral blood. The receptor source for this set is a woman under 40 with COVID-19, enrolled during active disease.

For this clone: Other DNA sequences in this sample translate to the same CDR3. The CDR3 loop is CASSPRTGGTDTQYF. The CDR3 DNA sequence: TGTGCCAGTAGTCCTCGCACAGGGGGCACAGATACGCAGTATTTT. The rearrangement uses TRBV19 and TRBJ2-3, with 7 bases that match TRBD1. CDR3 length equals 15 residues. After removal of 5 bases from V and 1 base from J, the junction contained 6 bases not matched to a gene. The V gene's germline CDR1 is LNHDA and CDR2 SQIVND (reference sequence).

V usage is TRBV29-1 and J usage is TRBJ1-2; 10 bases align to TRBD1. Germline-derived CDR1 and CDR2 are SQVTM and ANQGSEA. The CDR3 covers 16 residues. J was trimmed by 0 bases and V by 0 bases; bases with no gene match: 4. The DNA for the CDR3 is TGCAGCGTTGAAGAGGGGACAGGGGACGCTAACTATGGCTACACCTTC. Translating gives CSVEEGTGDANYGYTF.

The rearrangement links TRBV18 to TRBJ1-6; D remains unclear. The germline gives CDR1 KGHSH, CDR2 LQKENI. V was shortened by 3 bases and J by 0 bases, with 6 bases between the two germline ends. The CDR3 is 15 residues long. The CDR3 here is CASSPLSSYNSPLHF. CDR3 coding DNA: TGTGCCAGCTCACCCCTCAGCTCCTATAATTCACCCCTCCACTTT.

This chain's CDR3 is CSAGTGVDQPQHF. The CDR3 region has the DNA TGCAGCGCCGGGACAGGGGTCGATCAGCCCCAGCATTTT. The chain uses TRBV29-1 and TRBJ1-5, with 10 bases lining up with TRBD1. CDR3 length equals 13 residues. The germline V gene has CDR1 SQVTM and CDR2 ANQGSEA. J lost 5 bases, V lost 7 bases, and 5 bases had no gene match.

The V and J genes are TRBV7-8 and TRBJ1-5; the match to TRBD1 covers 9 bases. V shed 5 bases, J shed 0 bases, and the junction held 14 bases outside the gene matches. The germline gives CDR1 SGHVS, CDR2 FQNEAQ. This CDR3 has 19 residues. CDR3 region: CASSRWVGQGLYSNQPQHF. As DNA, the CDR3 is TGTGCCAGCAGCCGATGGGTGGGACAGGGCCTATATAGCAATCAGCCCCAGCATTTT. The complete variable domain, with remaining parts taken from reference TRBV7-8 and TRBJ1-5, reads GAGVSQSPRYKVAKRGQDVALRCDPISGHVSLFWYQQALGQGPEFLTYFQNEAQLDKSGLPSDRFFAERPEGSVSTLKIQRTQQEDSAVYLCASSRWVGQGLYSNQPQHFGDGTRLSIL.

The chain recombines TRBV4-1 with TRBJ2-2, with TRBD1 matching over 11 bases. The length of the CDR3 is 16 residues. CDR1 is MGHRA, CDR2 YSYEKL, per germline. J gave up 10 bases and V 4 bases, and 11 bases lay outside the gene matches. CDR3 in amino acids: CASSPIRDRGAEELFF. DNA for the CDR3: TGCGCCAGCAGCCCAATCCGGGACAGGGGGGCGGAGGAGCTGTTTTTT.

The chain carries TRBV9 and TRBJ2-2, with a possible D match to TRBD2 (6 bases). CDR1 SGDLS and CDR2 YYNGEE come from the germline V gene. The length of the CDR3 is 17 residues. V lost 0 bases to trimming and J lost 5 bases, with 17 bases between them. CDR3 nucleotides: TGTGCCAGCAGCGTAGAAATGGGGGGTAAGGGGACCGGGGAGCTGTTTTTT. This codes for CASSVEMGGKGTGELFF.

This clone was observed a few times. The gene calls are TRBV3-1 (or the pseudogene TRBV3-2) and TRBJ1-6, with a tentative D call TRBD1 (5 bases). The V and J ends lost 0 bases and 9 bases respectively, with 12 bases between them. CDR1 and CDR2 (germline): LGHDT, YNNKEL (reference sequence). This CDR3 has 15 amino acids. CDR3 region: CASSQDRQGTSPLHF. CDR3 nucleotides: TGTGCCAGCAGCCAAGACAGGCAGGGAACTTCACCCCTCCACTTT.

This sequence joins TRBV19 and TRBJ1-5; D possibly corresponds to TRBD1 (6 bases). V lost 5 bases and J lost 6, with 17 bases in between. The CDR3 has 15 residues. CDR1 is LNHDA, CDR2 SQIVND, per germline (reference sequence). The CDR3 spells CASSFLPGVSQPQHF. In DNA form, the CDR3 reads TGTGCCAGTAGTTTTTTACCAGGGGTGAGTCAGCCCCAGCATTTT.

The J gene is TRBJ2-7, the V gene TRBV6-6; TRBD2 agrees at 8 bases. After removal of 5 bases from V and 4 bases from J, the junction contained 19 bases not matched to a gene. The germline gives CDR1 MNHNY, CDR2 SVGAGI (reference sequence). The CDR3 runs 18 residues. The DNA of the CDR3 is TGTGCCAGCAGTCTCCCATCCTTCGGGGCGGGGGGCCAGTACGAGCAGTACTTC. This codes for CASSLPSFGAGGQYEQYF.

This chain links TRBV11-3 with TRBJ2-3; a weak D match, TRBD1 (5 bases). The V end lost 7 bases, the J end lost 1 base, and 12 bases lay between the germline ends. Looked up from germline, CDR1 is SGHNT and CDR2 is YENEEA. The CDR3 loop spans 14 amino acids. The chain's CDR3 is CASNPTVGTDTQYF. CDR3 bases: TGTGCCAGCAACCCGACAGTGGGCACAGATACGCAGTATTTT. Full variable domain (rest looked up from reference TRBV11-3 and TRBJ2-3): EAGVVQSPRYKIIEKKQPVAFWCNPISGHNTLYWYLQNLGQGPELLIRYENEEAVDDSQLPKDRFSAERLKGVDSTLKIQPAELGDSAVYLCASNPTVGTDTQYFGPGTRLTVL.

The rearrangement links TRBV28 to TRBJ2-2, with 11 bases aligning to TRBD1. V lost 3 bases and J lost 5; bases outside the gene matches: 14. This CDR3 is 19 amino acids long. Germline V gene sequence: CDR1 MDHEN, CDR2 SYDVKM. The DNA for the CDR3 is TGTGCCAGCAGTTTGGGGCGCCGCCGGGACAGGGGGTATACCGGGGAGCTGTTTTTT. Translation: CASSLGRRRDRGYTGELFF.

The chain uses TRBV24-1 and TRBJ2-1, with 10 bases identical to TRBD2. The CDR3 spans 19 residues. V lost 7 bases and J lost 2; bases outside the gene matches: 16. Germline V gene lookup returns CDR1 KGHDR and CDR2 SFDVKD. In DNA form, the CDR3 reads TGTGCCACCAGCCCTGCTGGGACTAGCGAACCTGTTACCTACAATGAGCAGTTCTTC. Protein sequence: CATSPAGTSEPVTYNEQFF.

The rearrangement joins TRBV27 to TRBJ2-7; 8 bases fit TRBD2. Trimming removed 5 bases from V and 7 bases from J; junction bases left unmatched: 13. The CDR3 covers 15 residues. Germline assignment: CDR1 MNHEY and CDR2 SMNVEV (reference sequence). The CDR3 sequence: CASSLGPAGGAEQYF. The CDR3 DNA reads TGTGCCAGCAGTCTGGGCCCCGCGGGGGGCGCTGAGCAGTACTTC.

The V and J genes are TRBV6-2 or TRBV6-3 and TRBJ2-7; 10 bases map to TRBD2. There are 17 residues in the CDR3. Germline assignment: CDR1 MNHEY and CDR2 SVGEGT. The trim removed 6 bases at V and 4 bases at J, leaving 15 bases unmatched. The CDR3 reads CASSLPVAGGPFYEQYF. CDR3 nucleotide sequence: TGTGCCAGCAGCCTCCCGGTAGCGGGGGGTCCTTTTTACGAGCAGTACTTC.

Worth noting for this clone: An end of the junction does not agree with germline; a read error may underlie this. This chain links TRBV10-3 with TRBJ2-3; 10 bases fit TRBD1. CDR1 ENHRY and CDR2 SYGVKD come from the germline V gene. The CDR3 length is 14 residues. The CDR3 DNA is TGTGCCACCAGTTGGGACAGGGGAACAGATACGCAGTATTTT. Translation: CATSWDRGTDTQYF.